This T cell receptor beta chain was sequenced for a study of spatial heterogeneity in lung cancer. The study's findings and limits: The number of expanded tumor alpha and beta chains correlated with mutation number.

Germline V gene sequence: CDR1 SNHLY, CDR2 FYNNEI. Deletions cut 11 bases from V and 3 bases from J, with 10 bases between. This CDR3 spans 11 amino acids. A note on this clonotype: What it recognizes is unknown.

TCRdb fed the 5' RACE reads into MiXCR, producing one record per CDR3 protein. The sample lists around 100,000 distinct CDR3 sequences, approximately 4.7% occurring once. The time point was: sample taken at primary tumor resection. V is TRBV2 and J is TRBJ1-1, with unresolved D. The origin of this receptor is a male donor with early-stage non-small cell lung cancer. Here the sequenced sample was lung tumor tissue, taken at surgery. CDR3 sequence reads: CAVPSDTEAFF. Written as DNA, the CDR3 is TGTGCCGTCCCCTCGGACACTGAAGCTTTCTTT.